Listed here are 3 T cell receptor beta chains from one sample, sequenced in a study of metastatic and nonmetastatic thyroid tumors. Every patient underwent thyroid surgery untreated. TCRdb reassembled clones from the PCR reads with MiXCR. The sample yields roughly 83,000 clones, about 15% seen once. Source material: blood. The receptor set was obtained from a female donor with papillary thyroid cancer or a benign thyroid nodule (not recorded which). Some clones in this sample may be carry-over from other donors' samples.

This clone occurred many times. The J gene is TRBJ1-3, the V gene TRBV30; D ambiguous. Germline loops: CDR1 GTSNPN, CDR2 SVGIG (reference sequence). This CDR3 spans 13 amino acids. V lost 3 bases, J lost 4 bases, and 10 bases lay in between. The CDR3 spells CAWREGIGNTIYF. The CDR3 coding sequence is TGTGCCTGGAGGGAGGGAATCGGAAACACCATATATTTT.

There are many counts of this clone. Other DNA sequences within the sample encode an identical CDR3. This chain uses TRBV7-8 with TRBJ2-7, with D possibly matching TRBD2 (6 bases). Germline CDR1 and CDR2: SGHVS and FQNEAQ. CDR3 length equals 14 residues. Trimming cost V 5 bases and J 7 bases, with 18 bases left between them. CDR3 DNA: TGTGCCAGCAGCCGCGTGGCGGGACGCGGTGAGCAGTACTTC. Translating gives CASSRVAGRGEQYF.

This clone was counted ten times or more. Germline and junction disagree at one end, which may indicate a read error. The chain joins TRBV27 to TRBJ1-6, with 7 bases that match TRBD1. Per the germline V gene, CDR1 is MNHEY and CDR2 is SMNVEV (reference sequence). This CDR3 comprises 15 residues. The DNA for the CDR3 is TGTGCCTGCAGCCTCAACAGGGGATATAATTCACCCCTCCACTTT. Encoded protein: CACSLNRGYNSPLHF.